These T cell receptor beta chains were read from a single sample in a study of T cell clonotyping in hematopoietic cell transplantation. Only in-frame clones appear in the TCRdb table, and some are missing; sequencing was by immunoSEQ multiplex PCR. The table has nearly 70,000 clones, around 94% seen once. Sequencing was performed on peripheral blood mononuclear cells. These receptors originate from a man aged 50-60 years in good health. Some clones in this sample may be carry-over from other donors' samples. Each CDR3 is given with its conserved first and last residue. The order of the fields is J gene, V gene, clone size, D gene, CDR3 DNA, CDR3 protein. A D gene is named only where the DNA matches it firmly. Clone size is stated in some rows and not others, as once, few, many or a class when expanded.

>TRBJ1-2|TRBV11-2|once|.
TGTGCCAGCAGCTTAGGGTATGGCTACACCTTC
CASSLGYGYTF
>TRBJ1-2|TRBV6-5|.|.
TGTGCCAGCAGTTCCAGGACAGCCCCCTATGGCTACACCTTC
CASSSRTAPYGYTF
>TRBJ2-2|TRBV2|.|TRBD2
TGTGCCAGCAGGAGAAGTAGCGGGAGGCTTTTGGGCACCGGGGAGCTGTTTTTT
CASRRSSGRLLGTGELFF
>TRBJ1-1|TRBV28|.|.
TGTGCCAGCAGTTTGCACCCTAGGAACACTGAAGCTTTCTTT
CASSLHPRNTEAFF
>TRBJ1-2|TRBV9|.|.
TGTGCCAGCAGCGTAGTCCCTCTCCGGACAGACAACTATGGCTACACCTTC
CASSVVPLRTDNYGYTF
>TRBJ2-7|TRBV6-5|.|.
TGTGCCAGCAGTTACACGGGCTCCTACGAGCAGTACTTC
CASSYTGSYEQYF
>TRBJ1-3|TRBV7-9|once|.
TGTGCCAGCACCCCCCCAATAGGGTTCTCTGGAAACACCATATATTTT
CASTPPIGFSGNTIYF
>TRBJ1-1|TRBV4-1|.|TRBD1
TGCGCCAGCAGCCAAGAATCCGGGACAGCCTACACTGAAGCTTTCTTT
CASSQESGTAYTEAFF
>TRBJ2-3|TRBV11-3|.|.
TGTGCCAGCTCCTGGGAGGGGGGAGAAACAGATACGCAGTATTTT
CASSWEGGETDTQYF
>TRBJ2-3|TRBV28|.|.
TGTGCCAGCAGCCCGCCCGGGACCGTGAGCACAGATACGCAGTATTTT
CASSPPGTVSTDTQYF
>TRBJ1-3|TRBV27|.|TRBD1
TGTGCCAGCAGCCTGGACAGGGGGCCAGGAAACACCATATATTTT
CASSLDRGPGNTIYF
>TRBJ2-7|TRBV2|.|TRBD2
TGTGCCAGCAGCCCGGGACTAGCGGAACGGCAGTACTTC
CASSPGLAERQYF
>TRBJ2-7|TRBV28|.|TRBD2
TGTGCCAGCAGTTACCCGCGGGAGCAGACCTACGAGCAGTACTTC
CASSYPREQTYEQYF
>TRBJ2-7|TRBV4-2|.|.
TGTGCCAGCAGCCAAGCGGCAGGGTTGGAGCGCGAGCAGTACTTC
CASSQAAGLEREQYF
>TRBJ2-7|TRBV7-9|.|.
TGTGCCAGCAGCTTAGCGGATTGGAGGTACGAGCAGTACTTC
CASSLADWRYEQYF
>TRBJ1-6|TRBV6-5|.|TRBD1
TGTGCCAGCAGTTACTCCGGACAGGGCGGTTCACCCCTCCACTTT
CASSYSGQGGSPLHF
>TRBJ1-6|TRBV4-1|.|.
TGCGCCAGCAGGGCGAAAGGAGATTCACCCCTCCACTTT
CASRAKGDSPLHF
>TRBJ2-3|TRBV7-6|once|TRBD2
TGTGCCAGCAGGGCTATAGCGGGAAAAAACACAGATACGCAGTATTTT
CASRAIAGKNTDTQYF
>TRBJ2-2|TRBV7-2|.|TRBD2
TGTGCCAGCAGCTCCGCTAGCGGGACGAACACCGGGGAGCTGTTTTTT
CASSSASGTNTGELFF
>TRBJ1-4|TRBV5-8|.|.
TGTGCCAGCAGCTTGGGGAGAATGGGCGAAAAACTGTTTTTT
CASSLGRMGEKLFF
>TRBJ2-2|TRBV6-5|once|.
TGTGCCAGCAGCCCGAACCCAAGCAGTGCCGGGGAGCTGTTTTTT
CASSPNPSSAGELFF
>TRBJ2-5|TRBV5-6|.|.
TGTGCCAGCAGCTTGGACCCAGGGCGTCAGGAGACCCAGTACTTC
CASSLDPGRQETQYF
>TRBJ2-7|TRBV7-6|.|TRBD1
TGTGCCAGCAGCCCTGGGACAGCGCCTGAGTACGAGCAGTACTTC
CASSPGTAPEYEQYF